This T cell receptor (beta chain) was captured by sequencing in a study of T cells after yellow fever vaccination. Via MiXCR, TCRdb re-called the 5' RACE reads, giving one row per CDR3 protein. The sample lists about 74,000 distinct CDR3 sequences; approximately 7% were seen once. CDR1 and CDR2 from the germline V gene are SGHRS and YFSETQ. V was pared by 4 bases and J by 3 bases, with 14 bases between. The CDR3 is 14 amino acids. This clonotype was recorded a few times. The receptor's source is a man aged 18 to 29 who received the YFV17D yellow fever vaccine. The chain couples TRBV5-1 to TRBJ2-7; D is perhaps TRBD1 (5 bases). Specimen: CD8+ T cells sorted from PBMCs, collected about 5 days after the first yellow fever vaccination. The CDR3 nucleotides read TGCGCCAGCAGCCCGTCGTTCGGACACTACGAGCAGTACTTC. Protein product: CASSPSFGHYEQYF.